A single sample gave rise to the 2 T cell receptor beta chains below, sequenced in a study of blood T cell repertoires in COVID-19. TCRdb's table, derived via immunoSEQ multiplex PCR, lists solely in-frame clones and lacks some. The sample carries more than 95,000 clones, 80% to 85% recorded once. The source material was peripheral blood. The receptors originated from a woman older than 75 with acute or convalescent COVID-19.

This chain links TRBV6-6 with TRBJ2-7; D is perhaps TRBD1 (5 bases). Trimming took off 2 bases at V and 6 bases at J, with 11 bases between the two ends. CDR3 size: 13 residues. Germline V gives CDR1 MNHNY, CDR2 SVGAGI (reference sequence). Here the CDR3 DNA reads TGTGCCAGCAGTTACGACAGTCCTAGCGAGCAGTACTTC. Encoded protein: CASSYDSPSEQYF.

The rearrangement uses TRBV5-1 and TRBJ2-2; D remains unclear. CDR1 and CDR2 (germline): SGHRS, YFSETQ. The CDR3 contains 16 residues. V was trimmed by 0 bases and J by 4 bases, leaving 13 bases between them. CDR3 sequence: CASSLVLSLTTGELFF. CDR3 nucleotide sequence: TGCGCCAGCAGCTTGGTTCTTAGCTTAACCACCGGGGAGCTGTTTTTT. The complete variable domain, with remaining parts taken from reference TRBV5-1 and TRBJ2-2, reads KAGVTQTPRYLIKTRGQQVTLSCSPISGHRSVSWYQQTPGQGLQFLFEYFSETQRNKGNFPGRFSGRQFSNSRSEMNVSTLELGDSALYLCASSLVLSLTTGELFFGEGSRLTVL.